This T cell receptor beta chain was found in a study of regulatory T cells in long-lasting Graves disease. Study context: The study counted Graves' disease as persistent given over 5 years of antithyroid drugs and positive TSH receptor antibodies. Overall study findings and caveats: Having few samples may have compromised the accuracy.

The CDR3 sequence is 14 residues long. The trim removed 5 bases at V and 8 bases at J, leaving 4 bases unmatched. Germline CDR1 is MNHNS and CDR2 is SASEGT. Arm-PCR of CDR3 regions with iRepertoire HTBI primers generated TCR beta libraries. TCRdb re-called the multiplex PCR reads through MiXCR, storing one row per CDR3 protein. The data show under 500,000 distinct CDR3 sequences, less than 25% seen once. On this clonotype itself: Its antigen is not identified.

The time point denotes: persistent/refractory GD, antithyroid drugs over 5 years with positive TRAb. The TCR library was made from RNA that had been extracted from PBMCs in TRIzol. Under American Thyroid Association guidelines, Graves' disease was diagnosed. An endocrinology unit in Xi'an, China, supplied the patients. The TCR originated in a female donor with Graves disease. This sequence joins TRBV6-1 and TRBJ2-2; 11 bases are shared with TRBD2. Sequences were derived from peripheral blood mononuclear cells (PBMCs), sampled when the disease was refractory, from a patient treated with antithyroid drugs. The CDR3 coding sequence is TGTGCCAGCAGTATTACTAGCGGGAGTGGGGAGCTGTTTTTT. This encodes CASSITSGSGELFF.